This TCR beta chain was identified during a study of TIL therapy for anti-PD-1-resistant metastatic lung cancer. As for the study in general: Most patients had lung adenocarcinoma; a few tumors were EGFR-mutant, two ALK-rearranged; half smoked currently or formerly. Median tumor mutation burden was 1.5 mutations per megabase.

This was the immunoSEQ v3 assay. Each library reached roughly 2 million read pairs, or about 4.5-6.5 million at deep level. Assay: immunoSEQ multiplex PCR; the TCRdb copy retains only in-frame clones and omits some. The sample includes about 59,000 clones, around 79% of them seen just once. This CDR3 has 14 amino acids. CDR1 SGHVS and CDR2 FQNEAQ come from the germline V gene. Trimming left V 5 bases short and J 2 bases short, with 12 bases between. Described time point: pre-treatment sample, taken before nivolumab and TIL therapy. Enrollment ran from October 2017 to early 2020. The material was blood, obtained at baseline. This TCR came from a person between 25 and 79 years old with non-small cell lung cancer. V and J are TRBV7-8 and TRBJ1-2; a possible D gene is TRBD1 (6 bases). CDR3 protein: CASSPTQGNYGYTF. CDR3 bases: TGTGCCAGCAGCCCGACGCAGGGGAACTATGGCTACACCTTC.